This note documents a single T cell receptor beta chain sequence. The data were taken from a study of blood T cell repertoires in COVID-19. Ages ranged from roughly 18 to 100 years, with residence in 24 US areas. This CDR3 is built from 11 residues. Trimming stripped 6 bases from V and 16 bases from J, with 16 bases between. Germline CDR1 and CDR2: MDHEN and SYDVKM. In the source study's methods: Reference gene primer amplification gave estimated nucleated cell counts. Sequencing was performed with immunoSEQ multiplex PCR; in TCRdb, only in-frame clones are kept and a portion is missing. V and J calls and clone size are as listed in that table; D and trimming were resolved from the DNA. The table has 150,000 to 200,000 clones, approximately 91% seen once.

The chain couples TRBV28 to TRBJ1-5, with a tentative D call TRBD1 (5 bases). This clonotype was sampled from a woman in her late teens or twenties who had recovered from COVID-19. The specimen sequenced was PBMCs or T cells enriched from blood (not recorded which). CDR3 bases: TGTGCCAGCAGGAGCCCTGGGACTCTACATTTT. This encodes CASRSPGTLHF.